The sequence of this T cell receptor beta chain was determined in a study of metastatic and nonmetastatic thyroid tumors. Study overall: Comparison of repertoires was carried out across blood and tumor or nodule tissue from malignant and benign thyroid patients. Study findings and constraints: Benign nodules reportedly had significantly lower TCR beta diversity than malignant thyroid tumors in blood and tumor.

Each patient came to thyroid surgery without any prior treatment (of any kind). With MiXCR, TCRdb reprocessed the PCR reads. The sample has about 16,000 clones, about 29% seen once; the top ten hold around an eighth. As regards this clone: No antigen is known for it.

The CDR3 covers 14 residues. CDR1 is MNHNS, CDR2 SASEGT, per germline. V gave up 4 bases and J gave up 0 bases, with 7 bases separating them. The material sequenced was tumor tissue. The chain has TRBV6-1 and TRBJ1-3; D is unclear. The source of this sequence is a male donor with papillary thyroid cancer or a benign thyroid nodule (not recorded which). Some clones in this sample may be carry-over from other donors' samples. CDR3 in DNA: TGTGCCAGCAGTGGGTCCTTCTCTGGAAACACCATATATTTT. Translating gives CASSGSFSGNTIYF.